The rows below give T cell receptor beta chains drawn from one sample of a study of Graves' ophthalmopathy and Graves' hyperthyroidism. From the multiplex PCR reads, TCRdb called clonotypes with MiXCR, one entry per CDR3 protein. The sample shows hundreds of thousands of distinct CDR3 sequences, about a fifth of them seen only once. The sample consisted of peripheral blood. These receptors were taken from a woman aged 18-29 years with stable Graves' hyperthyroidism. Some clones in this sample may be carry-over from other donors' samples. Both conserved end residues are trimmed from each CDR3. The order of the fields is V gene, clone size, J gene, CDR3 protein. Clone size is shown for a subset of rows, as once, few, many or a class of expanded clone.

TRBV5-1,NA,TRBJ1-1,ASSLVYGVEAF
TRBV7-9,NA,TRBJ1-1,ASSRPPMNTEAF
TRBV6-5,NA,TRBJ1-6,ASSYSRQQGSNSPLH
TRBV12-3/TRBV12-4,NA,TRBJ2-5,ASIQDRVSETQY
TRBV5-1,many,TRBJ2-5,ASSSTSGGETQY
TRBV28,NA,TRBJ1-2,ASSPQGATYGYT
TRBV27,many,TRBJ1-2,ASSMTGTGGYYGYT
TRBV28,many,TRBJ2-4,ASSTDLAKNIQY
TRBV11-1,many,TRBJ2-7,ASSLTSNYEQY
TRBV5-1,many,TRBJ2-7,ASSLASLWDEQY
TRBV27,NA,TRBJ1-2,ASSMTGFVYGYT
TRBV6-2/TRBV6-3,many,TRBJ2-7,ASPSHRGRRQY
TRBV13,many,TRBJ1-2,ASSFPLEGGYT
TRBV4-1,many,TRBJ1-2,ASSQEGGRVFPYGYT
TRBV2,NA,TRBJ2-5,AVGDRGETQY
TRBV5-1,many,TRBJ2-2,ASSLGLLTGELF
TRBV6-2/TRBV6-3,many,TRBJ2-7,ASSWPPGQGSYEQY
TRBV20-1,many,TRBJ1-2,SADQGVGYT
TRBV20-1,many,TRBJ2-7,SASGAEYYEQY
TRBV12-3/TRBV12-4,NA,TRBJ1-1,ASSLQRTGLGEAF
TRBV2,many,TRBJ2-7,ASSGWRGFYEQY
TRBV5-6,many,TRBJ1-3,ASSLRQAPGNTIY
TRBV12-3/TRBV12-4,many,TRBJ1-1,ASSSSVTEAF
TRBV12-3/TRBV12-4,many,TRBJ2-5,ASSEGLGGTQY
TRBV12-3/TRBV12-4,many,TRBJ2-1,ASRTGTGFNEQF
TRBV28,NA,TRBJ2-7,ASSLVVTGQY
TRBV6-1,NA,TRBJ1-6,ASTYGQGDSPLH
TRBV15,many,TRBJ1-3,ATSRQGSGNTIY
TRBV25-1,NA,TRBJ1-5,ASDYDLGNQPQH
TRBV6-1,many,TRBJ1-1,ASSGSPGIPEAF
TRBV30,few,TRBJ2-2,AWSRRRANTGELF
TRBV6-1,many,TRBJ1-3,ASFESGGAGNTIY
TRBV27,many,TRBJ2-7,ASSFRGRAYEQY
TRBV12-3/TRBV12-4,many,TRBJ2-2,ASSPRDYLIGELF
TRBV6-1,once,TRBJ2-7,ASTNNYEQY
TRBV6-2/TRBV6-3,NA,TRBJ2-5,ASSLRQGETQY
TRBV30,NA,TRBJ1-5,AWSAEGRSNQPQH
TRBV11-2,many,TRBJ1-1,ASSRSQVF
TRBV6-2/TRBV6-3,many,TRBJ1-1,ASRPPGGWALEAF
TRBV6-2/TRBV6-3,NA,TRBJ2-4,ASGAGVSKNIQY
TRBV6-1,many,TRBJ2-5,ASSDTNGETQY
TRBV12-3/TRBV12-4,many,TRBJ2-5,ASSLRVQETQY
TRBV28,NA,TRBJ1-2,ASSPAGTGFFYGYT
TRBV2,many,TRBJ1-5,ASRAMPDQPQH
TRBV28,many,TRBJ2-7,ASSNSGRLEQY
TRBV28,many,TRBJ1-2,ASMETLLGYGYT
TRBV28,many,TRBJ2-5,ASTLVGETQY
TRBV6-5,many,TRBJ1-1,ASSYSRFQIVNTEAF
TRBV20-1,many,TRBJ2-5,SARVGKLAGGPQETQY
TRBV10-3,NA,TRBJ1-2,AISPDRDYGYT
TRBV12-3/TRBV12-4,many,TRBJ2-5,ASSQGQAQETQY
TRBV4-3,many,TRBJ2-5,ASSQYGGTEQETQY
TRBV30,NA,TRBJ1-6,AWTAWEHSPLH
TRBV6-1,many,TRBJ2-2,ATKTDANTGELF
TRBV2,few,TRBJ1-5,ASSDVWQGAGQPQH